The 14 T cell receptor beta chains below were found in one sample sequenced in a study of blood T cell repertoires in COVID-19. The assay was immunoSEQ multiplex PCR, and TCRdb's table has in-frame clones only and misses some. The sample includes approximately 90,000 clones, approximately 91% of them seen just once. The sample consisted of peripheral blood. The receptor set was obtained from a woman aged 70-85 years with acute or convalescent COVID-19.

The V and J genes are TRBV14 and TRBJ1-4, with TRBD1 as a possible D gene (5 bases). The CDR3 spans 15 residues. Trimming stripped 4 bases from V and 8 bases from J, with 17 bases between. Germline V gives CDR1 SGHDN, CDR2 FVKESK. The CDR3 protein is CASSLRTSQTEKLFF. CDR3 coding DNA: TGTGCCAGCAGCCTCCGGACATCCCAGACAGAAAAACTGTTTTTT.

The chain links TRBV5-1 to TRBJ2-7, with D maybe TRBD1 (5 bases). Trimming removed 3 bases at V and 5 bases at J, with 15 bases between. This CDR3 has 14 amino acids. Germline lookup yields CDR1 SGHRS and CDR2 YFSETQ. DNA for the CDR3: TGCGCCAGCAGCTCCGTTCGACAGAGCAACGAGCAGTACTTC. Protein product: CASSSVRQSNEQYF.

Details on this clone: Germline and junction disagree at one end, which may indicate a read error. This sequence joins TRBV14 and TRBJ2-3; 12 positions agree with TRBD1. In germline, CDR1 is SGHDN, CDR2 FVKESK. The CDR3 totals 15 residues. CDR3 in amino acids: CASSHRGQGAEGANF. The CDR3 DNA reads as TGTGCCAGCAGCCATCGGGGACAGGGGGCGGAGGGCGCAAATTTT.

This chain joins TRBV9 and TRBJ2-7; 9 bases are a match to TRBD2. Trimming at V came to 0 bases and at J to 4 bases, leaving 5 bases not matched to a gene. The CDR3 has 15 residues. CDR1 and CDR2 from the germline V gene are SGDLS and YYNGEE. The CDR3 loop is CASSVGSGRIYEQYF. CDR3 in DNA: TGTGCCAGCAGCGTAGGCAGCGGGAGGATATACGAGCAGTACTTC.

This chain links TRBV30 with TRBJ2-1; 9 nucleotides match TRBD1. The CDR3 is 14 amino acids. Germline CDR1 GTSNPN, CDR2 SVGIG (reference sequence). The trim removed 3 bases at V and 1 base at J, leaving 1 base unmatched. In DNA, the CDR3 is TGTGCCTGGAGGGACAGGGGTTCCTACAATGAGCAGTTCTTC. Translating gives CAWRDRGSYNEQFF.

V and J are TRBV30 and TRBJ1-2; D is perhaps TRBD1 (5 bases). CDR1 GTSNPN and CDR2 SVGIG come from the germline V gene (reference sequence). Trimming took off 1 base at V and 7 bases at J, with 13 bases between the two ends. The CDR3 is 13 amino acids. The CDR3 DNA sequence: TGTGCCTGGAGTGATGGGCAGGGCGGTGGCTACACCTTC. As protein: CAWSDGQGGGYTF.

About this clone itself: Other DNA sequences in the same sample also yield this CDR3. The chain is built from TRBV4-1 and TRBJ1-2; D call uncertain. Germline lookup yields CDR1 MGHRA and CDR2 YSYEKL. The CDR3 runs 14 residues. V gave up 0 bases and J gave up 2 bases, with 7 bases separating them. This CDR3 reads CASSQETGNYGYTF. The CDR3 nucleotides read TGCGCCAGCAGCCAAGAAACGGGGAACTATGGCTACACCTTC.

This clone has only one observation. The chain employs TRBV5-1 and TRBJ2-5; 12 nucleotides match TRBD2. The CDR3 contains 15 residues. Trimming at V came to 0 bases and at J to 4 bases, leaving 1 base not matched to a gene. CDR1 and CDR2 (germline): SGHRS, YFSETQ. Here the CDR3 DNA reads TGCGCCAGCAGCTTGGAGGGACTAGCGGGAGAGACCCAGTACTTC. Translation: CASSLEGLAGETQYF.

J is TRBJ1-1 and V is TRBV29-1; TRBD1 might be the D (6 bases). Germline CDR1 and CDR2: SQVTM and ANQGSEA. V lost 0 bases and J lost 1, with 12 bases in between. This CDR3 comprises 15 residues. The CDR3 coding sequence is TGCAGCGTTGAAGATCCAGGGGCCCCGAACACTGAAGCTTTCTTT. It codes for CSVEDPGAPNTEAFF.

The chain combines TRBV11-2 with TRBJ2-1; 11 bases agree with TRBD2. Germline loops: CDR1 SGHAT, CDR2 FQNNGV. The CDR3 contains 13 residues. V gave up 5 bases and J gave up 15 bases; unmatched junction bases: 9. Here the CDR3 reads CASSPGTSGRPFF. The CDR3 coding sequence is TGTGCCAGCAGCCCTGGGACTAGCGGACGGCCGTTCTTC.

This chain links TRBV28 with TRBJ2-2; the match to TRBD1 covers 7 bases. This CDR3 is built from 17 residues. Germline assignment: CDR1 MDHEN and CDR2 SYDVKM. The J segment lost 4 bases and the V segment lost 3 bases, leaving 11 bases of the junction unmatched. The CDR3: CASSFPREAGGTGELFF. In DNA form, the CDR3 reads TGTGCCAGCAGTTTCCCCCGCGAGGCAGGGGGCACCGGGGAGCTGTTTTTT. The full variable domain, its missing parts supplied by reference TRBV28 and TRBJ2-2, is DVKVTQSSRYLVKRTGEKVFLECVQDMDHENMFWYRQDPGLGLRLIYFSYDVKMKEKGDIPEGYSVSREKKERFSLILESASTNQTSMYLCASSFPREAGGTGELFFGEGSRLTVL.

The rearrangement joins TRBV10-3 to TRBJ1-6; TRBD1 might be the D (6 bases). Deletions cut 1 base from V and 7 bases from J, with 11 bases between. The CDR3 spans 15 residues. Germline V gives CDR1 ENHRY, CDR2 SYGVKD. This CDR3 is CAISEFPGANSPLHF. The CDR3 nucleotides are TGTGCCATCAGTGAGTTTCCAGGGGCCAATTCACCCCTCCACTTT.

The genes are TRBV2 and TRBJ1-5, with D tentatively TRBD1 (5 bases). The CDR3 totals 15 residues. Germline CDR1 SNHLY, CDR2 FYNNEI. Trimming took 3 bases from V and 1 from J, leaving 10 bases between them. The DNA for the CDR3 is TGTGCCAGCAGTGATCGGACACCGAGCAATCAGCCCCAGCATTTT. Protein sequence: CASSDRTPSNQPQHF. Full variable domain (remainder filled in from reference TRBV2 and TRBJ1-5): EPEVTQTPSHQVTQMGQEVILRCVPISNHLYFYWYRQILGQKVEFLVSFYNNEISEKSEIFDDQFSVERPDGSNFTLKIRSTKLEDSAMYFCASSDRTPSNQPQHFGDGTRLSIL.

V is TRBV5-1 and J is TRBJ2-7, with TRBD1 identical over 7 bases. The V gene's germline CDR1 is SGHRS and CDR2 YFSETQ. The CDR3 has 13 amino acids. Unmatched junction bases numbered 3, after V lost 3 bases and J lost 3 bases. Here the CDR3 reads CASSYDRDYEQYF. DNA for the CDR3: TGCGCCAGCAGCTACGACAGGGACTACGAGCAGTACTTC.